These T cell receptor beta chains were read from a single sample in a study of T cell responses to AZD1222 COVID-19 vaccine. Generated by immunoSEQ multiplex PCR, the TCRdb table keeps only in-frame clones and is missing some. The sample gives 100,000 to 150,000 clones, around 85% of which show up once; almost 4.5% is in the top ten. Sequencing used peripheral blood, obtained 28 days after the second AZD1222 dose. The receptors stem from an adult who received the AZD1222 COVID-19 vaccine. Both conserved end residues are part of each CDR3. D genes are given only for firm matches. Where a row states a size, it is once, few, many or the class of an expanded clone; other rows omit it.

j_call d_call clone_size v_call cdr3_length cdr3_aa cdr3_nt
TRBJ1-1 NA NA TRBV30 13 CAWSPTGNTEAFF TGTGCCTGGAGTCCTACAGGGAACACTGAAGCTTTCTTT
TRBJ1-1 TRBD1 once TRBV7-6 14 CASSIQGMNTEAFF TGTGCCAGCAGCATACAGGGGATGAACACTGAAGCTTTCTTT
TRBJ1-1 NA NA TRBV5-1 14 CASSLMGVNTEAFF TGCGCCAGCAGCTTGATGGGGGTGAACACTGAAGCTTTCTTT
TRBJ1-5 NA NA TRBV19 16 CASSIEGPIRYQPQHF TGTGCCAGTAGTATTGAGGGACCGATAAGGTATCAGCCCCAGCATTTT
TRBJ1-6 NA few TRBV27 15 CASSLGSPVGSPLHF TGTGCCAGCAGTTTAGGGTCCCCGGTTGGTTCACCCCTCCACTTT
TRBJ2-2 TRBD2 NA TRBV4-1 18 CASSPYGLAGGNTGELFF TGCGCCAGCAGCCCCTACGGGTTAGCGGGGGGGAACACCGGGGAGCTGTTTTTT
TRBJ1-2 NA NA TRBV2 12 CASTHRNYGYTF TGTGCCAGCACTCACCGAAACTATGGCTACACCTTC
TRBJ2-1 TRBD2 once TRBV3-1/TRBV3-2 15 CASSAGTSSYNEQFF TGTGCCAGCAGCGCTGGGACTAGCTCCTACAATGAGCAGTTCTTC
TRBJ2-3 TRBD1 once TRBV5-1 15 CASSSGTGGVDTQYF TGCGCCAGCAGCTCAGGGACAGGGGGCGTAGATACGCAGTATTTT
TRBJ2-3 TRBD2 NA TRBV7-7 15 CASSRGLAGTDTQYF TGTGCCAGCAGCAGAGGACTAGCGGGCACAGATACGCAGTATTTT
TRBJ1-5 NA NA TRBV5-6 14 CASSLLRGDQPQHF TGTGCCAGCAGCTTGTTAAGGGGCGATCAGCCCCAGCATTTT
TRBJ2-5 NA NA TRBV29-1 14 CSVGLDSTQETQYF TGCAGCGTTGGATTAGACAGTACCCAAGAGACCCAGTACTTC
TRBJ2-5 TRBD2 NA TRBV29-1 16 CSVQRGQYSEGETQYF TGCAGCGTCCAGCGGGGCCAGTATTCCGAAGGGGAGACCCAGTACTTC
TRBJ2-3 TRBD2 once TRBV27 16 CASSLLAGGLTDTQYF TGTGCCAGCAGTTTACTAGCGGGGGGGCTGACAGATACGCAGTATTTT
TRBJ2-7 NA few TRBV7-7 14 CARTGPASSYEQYF TGTGCCCGCACGGGACCTGCGAGCTCCTACGAGCAGTACTTC
TRBJ2-4 TRBD1 NA TRBV27 16 CASSSPTGVGKNIQYF TGTGCCAGCAGCTCCCCAACAGGGGTTGGCAAAAACATTCAGTACTTC
TRBJ2-2 NA NA TRBV4-1 14 CASSQDRAAGELFF TGCGCCAGCAGCCAAGACAGGGCCGCCGGGGAGCTGTTTTTT
TRBJ2-1 NA once TRBV25-1 15 CASRGPKSSYNEQFF TGTGCCAGCAGGGGCCCGAAGAGCTCCTACAATGAGCAGTTCTTC
TRBJ2-5 TRBD2 NA TRBV19 15 CASSALAGAQETQYF TGTGCCAGTAGTGCTCTAGCGGGGGCACAAGAGACCCAGTACTTC
TRBJ2-7 NA NA TRBV19 14 CASSTVYSSYEQYF TGTGCCAGTAGTACGGTTTACAGCTCCTACGAGCAGTACTTC
TRBJ1-5 NA NA TRBV9 13 CASSPWGGQPQHF TGTGCCAGCAGCCCTTGGGGGGGGCAGCCCCAGCATTTT
TRBJ2-7 NA once TRBV21-1 17 CASSKVILAGRPYEQYF TGTGCCAGCAGCAAAGTCATACTAGCGGGGAGACCCTACGAGCAGTACTTC
TRBJ1-1 NA NA TRBV5-5 18 CASSLGGGSRGLSTEAFF TGTGCCAGCAGCTTGGGTGGGGGATCCAGGGGTCTTAGCACTGAAGCTTTCTTT
TRBJ1-1 NA NA TRBV14 14 CASSQDGGNTEAFF TGTGCCAGCAGCCAAGATGGAGGGAACACTGAAGCTTTCTTT
TRBJ1-1 NA NA TRBV28 17 CASTLGVSRGMDTEAFF TGTGCCAGCACCCTAGGGGTTTCTCGGGGGATGGACACTGAAGCTTTCTTT
TRBJ1-2 NA NA TRBV30 11 CAGRPGIGYTF TGTGCCGGCCGGCCGGGGATTGGCTACACCTTC
TRBJ1-6 TRBD1 few TRBV19 16 CASSFSSGTANSPLHF TGTGCCAGTAGTTTTTCCTCCGGGACAGCCAATTCACCCCTCCACTTT
TRBJ2-5 NA NA TRBV7-2 13 CASSLVGAETQYF TGTGCCAGCAGCTTAGTGGGGGCAGAGACCCAGTACTTC
TRBJ1-5 NA few TRBV7-8 14 CASSTSGGNQPQHF TGTGCCAGCAGCACTAGTGGGGGGAATCAGCCCCAGCATTTT